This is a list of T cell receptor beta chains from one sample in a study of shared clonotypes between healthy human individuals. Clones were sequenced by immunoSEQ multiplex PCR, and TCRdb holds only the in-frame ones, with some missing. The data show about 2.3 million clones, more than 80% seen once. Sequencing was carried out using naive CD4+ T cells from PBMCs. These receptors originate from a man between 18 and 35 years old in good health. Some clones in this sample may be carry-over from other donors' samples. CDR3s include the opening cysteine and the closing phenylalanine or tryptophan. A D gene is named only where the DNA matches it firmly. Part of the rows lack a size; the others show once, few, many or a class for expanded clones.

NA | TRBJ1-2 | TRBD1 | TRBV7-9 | TGTGCCAGCAGTCTAGACAGGGGAGGTGGCTACACCTTC | CASSLDRGGGYTF
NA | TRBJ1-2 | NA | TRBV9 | TGTGCCAGCAGCGTCTATAGTGGACCCATCGACGGCTATGGCTACACCTTC | CASSVYSGPIDGYGYTF
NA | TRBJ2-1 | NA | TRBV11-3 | TGTGCCAGTGGTGTTTCTTCCTACAATGAGCAGTTCTTC | CASGVSSYNEQFF
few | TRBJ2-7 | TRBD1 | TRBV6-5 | TGTGCCAGCAGAAAACCGGGACAGTTGTACGAGCAGTACTTC | CASRKPGQLYEQYF
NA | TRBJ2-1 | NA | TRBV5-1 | TGCGCCAGCAGCGGGCAGGGGTGGAGTGAGCAGTTCTTC | CASSGQGWSEQFF
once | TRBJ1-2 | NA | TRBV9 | TGTGCCAGCAGCGCCTTTAACTATGGCTACACCTTC | CASSAFNYGYTF
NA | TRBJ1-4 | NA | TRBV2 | TGTGCCAGCAGTACCCCCAGACAGGCAACTAATGAAAAACTGTTTTTT | CASSTPRQATNEKLFF
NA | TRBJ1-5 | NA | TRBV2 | TGTGCCAGCAGTGAACGGAGGCGGACCGATGATCAGCCCCAGCATTTT | CASSERRRTDDQPQHF
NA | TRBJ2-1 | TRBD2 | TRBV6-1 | TGTGCCAGCAGTGAAGCGCTCCTAGCGGAGGGCTACAATGAGCAGTTCTTC | CASSEALLAEGYNEQFF
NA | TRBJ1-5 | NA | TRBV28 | TGTGCCAGCAGTTTAGGTTGGGGGGAGCATCAGCCCCAGCATTTT | CASSLGWGEHQPQHF
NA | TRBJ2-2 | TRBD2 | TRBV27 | TGTGCCAGCAGTTTGGGCGGGACTAGTGGTGGCACCGGGGAGCTGTTTTTT | CASSLGGTSGGTGELFF
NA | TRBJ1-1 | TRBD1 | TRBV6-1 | TGTGCCAGCACCCACAGGGGAATGAACACTGAAGCTTTCTTT | CASTHRGMNTEAFF
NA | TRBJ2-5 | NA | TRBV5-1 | TGCGCCAGCAGCTTGGGCCCGAGGGAGCGGGAGACCCAGTACTTC | CASSLGPRERETQYF
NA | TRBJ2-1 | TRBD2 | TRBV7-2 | TGTGCCAGCAGGACCGGACTAGCGTCAAATGAGCAGTTCTTC | CASRTGLASNEQFF
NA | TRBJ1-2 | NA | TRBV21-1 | TGTGCCAGCAGCAACTGTGCGGCAGGTGGCTACACCTTC | CASSNCAAGGYTF
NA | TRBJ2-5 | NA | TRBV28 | TGTGCCAGCACCGGGGGTGAGACCCAGTACTTC | CASTGGETQYF
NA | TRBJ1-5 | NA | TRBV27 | TGTGCCAGCAGTCCAGCCCCGGGGTACGGTGAGCCCCAGCATTTT | CASSPAPGYGEPQHF
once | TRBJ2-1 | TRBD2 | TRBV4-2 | TGTGCCAGCAGCCAAGTCGGGACTACCTCCTACAATGAGCAGTTCTTC | CASSQVGTTSYNEQFF
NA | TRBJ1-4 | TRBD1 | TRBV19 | TGTGCCAGTAGCAGAGGAGGACAGGGCGTTGAAAAACTGTTTTTT | CASSRGGQGVEKLFF
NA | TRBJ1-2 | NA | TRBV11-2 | TGTGCCAGCAGCTTACCAGGGTATGGCTACACCTTC | CASSLPGYGYTF
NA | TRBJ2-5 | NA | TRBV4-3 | TGCGCCAGCAGCCAGGCTGTAGTGGGCGAGAAAGAGACCCAGTACTTC | CASSQAVVGEKETQYF
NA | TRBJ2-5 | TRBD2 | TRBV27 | TGTGCCAGCAGTCCACCGGGGTGGGGGGGCCAAGAGACCCAGTACTTC | CASSPPGWGGQETQYF
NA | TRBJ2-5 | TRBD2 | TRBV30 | TGTGCCTGGAATCTAGCGGGACTGGGGGAGGAGACCCAGTACTTC | CAWNLAGLGEETQYF
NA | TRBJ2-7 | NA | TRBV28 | TGTGCCAGCAGTTTACGAGCCTACGAGCAGTACTTC | CASSLRAYEQYF
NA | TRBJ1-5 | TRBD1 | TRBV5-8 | TGTGCCAGCAGCGACCTGGACAGGGGCAATCAGCCCCAGCATTTT | CASSDLDRGNQPQHF
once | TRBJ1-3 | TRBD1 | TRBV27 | TGTGCCAGCAGTCAGGACAGGGCCGGAAACACCATATATTTT | CASSQDRAGNTIYF
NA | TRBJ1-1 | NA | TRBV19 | TGTGCCAGCGCTGGGGAGGCCACTGAAGCTTTCTTT | CASAGEATEAFF
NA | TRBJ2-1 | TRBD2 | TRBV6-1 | TGTGCCAGCAGTGCTAGGGAGGGAACCTACAATGAGCAGTTCTTC | CASSAREGTYNEQFF
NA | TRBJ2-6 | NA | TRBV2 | TGTGCCAGCTCCGTCGGTGGGCCCTCTGGGGCCAACGTCCTGACTTTC | CASSVGGPSGANVLTF
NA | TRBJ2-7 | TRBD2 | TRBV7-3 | TGTGCCAGCAGCTTAGGCCTAGCGGGAGCCTACGAGCAGTACTTC | CASSLGLAGAYEQYF
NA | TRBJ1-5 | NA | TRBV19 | TGTGCCAGTATGGTGGGGAGCAATCAGCCCCAGCATTTT | CASMVGSNQPQHF
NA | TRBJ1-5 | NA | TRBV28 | TGTGCCAGCTCATCTGGGAGTCAGCCCCAGCATTTT | CASSSGSQPQHF
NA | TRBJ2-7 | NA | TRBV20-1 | TGCAGTGCTCCCGGGGGCTACGAGCAGTACTTC | CSAPGGYEQYF
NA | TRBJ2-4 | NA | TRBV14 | TGTGCCAGCAGCCAGGGGGTCAACATTCAGTACTTC | CASSQGVNIQYF
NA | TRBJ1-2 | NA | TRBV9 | TGTGCCAGCAGTCTGGCAGGGACTTCTGGGGGCTACACCTTC | CASSLAGTSGGYTF
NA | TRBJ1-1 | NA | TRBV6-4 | TGTGCCAGCAACCGGGTCCAGACATCTGAAGCTTTCTTT | CASNRVQTSEAFF
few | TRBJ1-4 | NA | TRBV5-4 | TGTGCCAGCAGCGACAAGACAGCCAACAATGAAAAACTGTTTTTT | CASSDKTANNEKLFF
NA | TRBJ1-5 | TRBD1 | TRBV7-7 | TGTGCCAGCAGCTTAGAACGTCCGACAGGGCGACATCAGCCCCAGCATTTT | CASSLERPTGRHQPQHF
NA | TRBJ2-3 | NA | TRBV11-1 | TGTGCCAGCAGCTTAGCTCGCGGCCCCACAGATACGCAGTATTTT | CASSLARGPTDTQYF
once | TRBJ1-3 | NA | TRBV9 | TGTGCCAGCAGCGTGGCAGGGTACTCTGGAAACACCATATATTTT | CASSVAGYSGNTIYF
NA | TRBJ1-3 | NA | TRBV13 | TGTGCCAGCAGCCCAGACCAGGGTACTGGAAACACCATATATTTT | CASSPDQGTGNTIYF
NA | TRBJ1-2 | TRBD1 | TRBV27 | TGTGCCAGCAGTTTATACAGGGGAAGTGGCTACACCTTC | CASSLYRGSGYTF
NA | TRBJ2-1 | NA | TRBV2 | TGTGCCAGCAGTGTTGGTCGGCAGTTCTTC | CASSVGRQFF
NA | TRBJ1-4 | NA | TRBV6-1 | TGTGCCAGCAGTGTGGGGCTGTTTGGTGGAAAACTGTTTTTT | CASSVGLFGGKLFF
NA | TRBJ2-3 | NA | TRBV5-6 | TGTGCCAGCAGCTCATCCACAGGTTCAGATACGCAGTATTTT | CASSSSTGSDTQYF
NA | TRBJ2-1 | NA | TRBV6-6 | TGTGCCAGCAGTCCCCCCCCGCTTTTCAATGAGCAGTTCTTC | CASSPPPLFNEQFF
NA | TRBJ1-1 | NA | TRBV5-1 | TGCGCCAGCCGCCCAGGGTTCTCGAACACTGAAGCTTTCTTT | CASRPGFSNTEAFF
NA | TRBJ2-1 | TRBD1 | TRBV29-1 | TGCAGCGTTGAACAGGGGGTGTCCTACAATGAGCAGTTCTTC | CSVEQGVSYNEQFF
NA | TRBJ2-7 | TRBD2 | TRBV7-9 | TGTGCCAGCAGCCTAAGTCGGGTAGCGGGAGGGTTCGGGCAGTACTTC | CASSLSRVAGGFGQYF
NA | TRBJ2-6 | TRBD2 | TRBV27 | TGTGCCAGCAGTTCATACGCGGGGGGCTCTGGGGCCAACGTCCTGACTTTC | CASSSYAGGSGANVLTF
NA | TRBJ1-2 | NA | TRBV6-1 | TGTGCCAGCAGTGAAGAGACAGTGATTCTTGCGGGAGGCTACACCTTC | CASSEETVILAGGYTF
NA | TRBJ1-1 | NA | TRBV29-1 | TGCAGCGTGGGACGGATGTTTGAAATTACTGAAGCTTTCTTT | CSVGRMFEITEAFF
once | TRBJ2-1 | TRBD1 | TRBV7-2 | TGTGCCAGCAGCGGGCAACCGGGACAGGGGATTGAGCAGTTCTTC | CASSGQPGQGIEQFF
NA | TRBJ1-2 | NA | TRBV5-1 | TGCGCCAGCAGCTTGGGAAACTATGGCTACACCTTC | CASSLGNYGYTF